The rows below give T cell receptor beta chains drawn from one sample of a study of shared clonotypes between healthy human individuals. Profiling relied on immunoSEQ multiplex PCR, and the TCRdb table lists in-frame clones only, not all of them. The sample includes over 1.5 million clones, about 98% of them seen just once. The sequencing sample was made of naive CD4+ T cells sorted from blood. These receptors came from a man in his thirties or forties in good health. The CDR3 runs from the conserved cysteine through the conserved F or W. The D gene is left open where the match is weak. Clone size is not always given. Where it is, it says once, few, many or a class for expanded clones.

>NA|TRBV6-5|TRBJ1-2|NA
CASSYEGRFNYGYTF
TGTGCCAGCAGTTACGAGGGCCGATTTAACTATGGCTACACCTTC
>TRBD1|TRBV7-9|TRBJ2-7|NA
CASSYRDRGVEQYF
TGTGCCAGCAGTTACCGGGACAGGGGGGTTGAGCAGTACTTC
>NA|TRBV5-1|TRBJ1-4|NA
CASSSLTGTNEKLFF
TGCGCCAGCAGCTCCTTGACGGGGACTAATGAAAAACTGTTTTTT
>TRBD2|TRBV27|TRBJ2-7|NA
CASSLPTAGEQYF
TGTGCCAGCAGTTTACCGACAGCGGGGGAGCAGTACTTC
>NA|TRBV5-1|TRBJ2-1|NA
CASSLGGVGGNEQFF
TGCGCCAGCAGCTTGGGGGGCGTAGGAGGCAATGAGCAGTTCTTC
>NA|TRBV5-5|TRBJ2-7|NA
CASSFGTSPTYYEQYF
TGTGCCAGCAGCTTCGGGACCTCACCTACCTACTACGAGCAGTACTTC
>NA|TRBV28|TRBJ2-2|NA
CASSSGGTGELFF
TGTGCCAGCAGCTCCGGGGGCACCGGGGAGCTGTTTTTT
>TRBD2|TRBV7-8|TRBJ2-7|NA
CASSSKLAGGDEQYF
TGTGCCAGCAGCTCCAAACTAGCGGGAGGCGACGAGCAGTACTTC
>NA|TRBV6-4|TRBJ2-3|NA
CASSDVGSHTDTQYF
TGTGCCAGCAGTGACGTGGGATCCCACACAGATACGCAGTATTTT
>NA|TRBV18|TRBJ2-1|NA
CASSPWEPYNEQFF
TGTGCCAGCTCACCGTGGGAGCCCTACAATGAGCAGTTCTTC
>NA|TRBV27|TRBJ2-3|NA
CASSLAGGYTDTQYF
TGTGCCAGCAGTTTAGCCGGGGGCTACACAGATACGCAGTATTTT
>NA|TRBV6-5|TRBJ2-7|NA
CASSYSDTTYEQYF
TGTGCCAGCAGTTACTCCGACACAACCTACGAGCAGTACTTC
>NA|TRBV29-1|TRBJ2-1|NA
CSVGVGKFF
TGCAGCGTTGGGGTGGGAAAGTTCTTC
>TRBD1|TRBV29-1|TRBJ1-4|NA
CSVALTGGYEKLFF
TGCAGCGTTGCCCTGACAGGGGGCTATGAAAAACTGTTTTTT
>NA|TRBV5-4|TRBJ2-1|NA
CASSLEVRRVDEQFF
TGTGCCAGCAGCTTGGAAGTGAGGAGGGTCGATGAGCAGTTCTTC
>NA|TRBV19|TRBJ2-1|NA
CASSIGSRTNGEQFF
TGTGCCAGTAGTATAGGGTCACGGACTAACGGTGAGCAGTTCTTC
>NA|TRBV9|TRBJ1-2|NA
CASSVVGRGGYTF
TGTGCCAGCAGCGTAGTGGGTAGAGGTGGCTACACCTTC
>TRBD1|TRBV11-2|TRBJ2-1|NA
CASSLKGGAYNEQFF
TGTGCCAGCAGCTTAAAAGGGGGCGCTTACAATGAGCAGTTCTTC
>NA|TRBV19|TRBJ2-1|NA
CASSIYSRSHEQFF
TGTGCCAGTAGTATCTATTCGAGATCCCATGAGCAGTTCTTC
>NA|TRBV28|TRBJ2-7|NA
CASRSSDISYEQYF
TGTGCCAGCAGGAGCTCGGACATCTCCTACGAGCAGTACTTC
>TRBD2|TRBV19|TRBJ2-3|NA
CASSMGLAGVADTQYF
TGTGCCAGTAGTATGGGACTAGCGGGAGTCGCAGATACGCAGTATTTT
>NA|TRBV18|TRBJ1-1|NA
CASSLGGTNTEAFF
TGTGCCAGCTCACTCGGAGGAACGAACACTGAAGCTTTCTTT
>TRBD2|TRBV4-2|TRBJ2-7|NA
CASSRQRTSGSYEQYF
TGTGCCAGCAGCCGGCAAAGGACTAGCGGCTCCTACGAGCAGTACTTC
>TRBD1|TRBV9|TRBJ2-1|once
CASSGDRAHYNEQFF
TGTGCCAGCAGCGGCGACAGGGCCCATTACAATGAGCAGTTCTTC
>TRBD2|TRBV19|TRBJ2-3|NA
CASSMRTSGATDTQYF
TGTGCCAGTAGTATGAGGACTAGCGGGGCGACAGATACGCAGTATTTT
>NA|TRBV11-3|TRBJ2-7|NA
CASSTGITYEQYF
TGTGCCAGCAGCACCGGGATAACCTACGAGCAGTACTTC
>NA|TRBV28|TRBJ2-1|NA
CASSSIANGPYNEQFF
TGTGCCAGCAGTTCTATAGCCAACGGACCCTACAATGAGCAGTTCTTC
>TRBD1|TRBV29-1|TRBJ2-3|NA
CSVATGASTDTQYF
TGCAGCGTCGCCACAGGGGCGAGCACAGATACGCAGTATTTT
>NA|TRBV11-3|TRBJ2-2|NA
CASSLSAGTGELFF
TGTGCCAGCAGCTTATCAGCAGGCACCGGGGAGCTGTTTTTT
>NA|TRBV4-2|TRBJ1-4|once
CASSQDLGGRGNEKLFF
TGTGCCAGCAGCCAAGATTTAGGCGGCAGGGGAAATGAAAAACTGTTTTTT
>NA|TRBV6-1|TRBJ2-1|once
CASSHIEQFF
TGTGCCAGCAGCCACATTGAGCAGTTCTTC